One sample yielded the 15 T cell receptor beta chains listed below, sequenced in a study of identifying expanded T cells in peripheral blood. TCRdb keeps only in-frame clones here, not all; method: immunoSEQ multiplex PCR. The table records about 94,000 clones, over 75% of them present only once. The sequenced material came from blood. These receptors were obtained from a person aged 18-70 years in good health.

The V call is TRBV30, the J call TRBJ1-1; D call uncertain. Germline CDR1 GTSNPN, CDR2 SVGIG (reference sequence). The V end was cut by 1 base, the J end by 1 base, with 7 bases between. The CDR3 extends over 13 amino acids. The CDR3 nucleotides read TGTGCCTGGAGTGGTTCTCCGAACACTGAAGCTTTCTTT. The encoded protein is CAWSGSPNTEAFF.

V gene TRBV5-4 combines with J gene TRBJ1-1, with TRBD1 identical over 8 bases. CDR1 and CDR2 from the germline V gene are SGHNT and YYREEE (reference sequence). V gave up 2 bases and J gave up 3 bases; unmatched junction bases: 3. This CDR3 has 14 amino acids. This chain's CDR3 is CASSLGQGYTEAFF. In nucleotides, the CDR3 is TGTGCCAGCAGCTTAGGACAGGGATACACTGAAGCTTTCTTT. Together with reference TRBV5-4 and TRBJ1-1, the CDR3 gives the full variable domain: ETGVTQSPTHLIKTRGQQVTLRCSSQSGHNTVSWYQQALGQGPQFIFQYYREEENGRGNFPPRFSGLQFPNYSSELNVNALELDDSALYLCASSLGQGYTEAFFGQGTRLTVV.

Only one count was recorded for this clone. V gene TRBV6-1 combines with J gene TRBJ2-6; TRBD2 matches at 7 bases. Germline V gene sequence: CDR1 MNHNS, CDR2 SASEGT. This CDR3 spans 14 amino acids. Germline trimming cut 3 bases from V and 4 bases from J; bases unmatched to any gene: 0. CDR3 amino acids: CASSEGGGANVLTF. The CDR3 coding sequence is TGTGCCAGCAGTGAGGGAGGGGGGGCCAACGTCCTGACTTTC.

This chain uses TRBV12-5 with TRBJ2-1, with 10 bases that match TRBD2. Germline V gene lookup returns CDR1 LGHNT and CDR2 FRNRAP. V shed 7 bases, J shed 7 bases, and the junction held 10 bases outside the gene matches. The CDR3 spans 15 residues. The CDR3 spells CASVPRGLATNEQFF. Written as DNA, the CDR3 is TGTGCTAGTGTCCCTCGGGGACTAGCGACTAATGAGCAGTTCTTC.

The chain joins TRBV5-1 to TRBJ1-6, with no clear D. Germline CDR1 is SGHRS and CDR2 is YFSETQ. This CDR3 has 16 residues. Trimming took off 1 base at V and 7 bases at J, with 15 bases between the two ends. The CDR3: CASSLNFDLGNSPLHF. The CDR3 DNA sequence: TGCGCCAGCAGCTTGAATTTTGACCTTGGGAATTCACCCCTCCACTTT.

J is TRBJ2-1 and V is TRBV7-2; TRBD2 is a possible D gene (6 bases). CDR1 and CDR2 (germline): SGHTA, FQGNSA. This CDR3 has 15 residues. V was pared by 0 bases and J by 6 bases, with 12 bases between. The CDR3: CASSLAGGISNEQFF. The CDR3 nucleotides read TGTGCCAGCAGCTTAGCGGGAGGAATCTCCAATGAGCAGTTCTTC.

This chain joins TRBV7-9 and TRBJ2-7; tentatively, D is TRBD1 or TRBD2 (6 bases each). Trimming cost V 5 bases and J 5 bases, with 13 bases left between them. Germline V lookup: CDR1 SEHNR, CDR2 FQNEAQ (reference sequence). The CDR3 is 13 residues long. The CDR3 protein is CASSPSGGHEQYF. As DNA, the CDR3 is TGTGCCAGCAGCCCCTCCGGGGGCCACGAGCAGTACTTC.

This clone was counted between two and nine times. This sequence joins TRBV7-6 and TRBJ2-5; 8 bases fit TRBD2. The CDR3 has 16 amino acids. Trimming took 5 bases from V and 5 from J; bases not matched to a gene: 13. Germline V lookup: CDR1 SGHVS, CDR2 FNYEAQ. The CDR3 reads CASSPSWGSGEETQYF. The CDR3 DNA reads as TGTGCCAGCAGCCCCTCCTGGGGTAGCGGGGAGGAGACCCAGTACTTC. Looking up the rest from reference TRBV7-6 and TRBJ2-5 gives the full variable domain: GAGVSQSPRYKVTKRGQDVALRCDPISGHVSLYWYRQALGQGPEFLTYFNYEAQQDKSGLPNDRFSAERPEGSISTLTIQRTEQRDSAMYRCASSPSWGSGEETQYFGPGTRLLVL.

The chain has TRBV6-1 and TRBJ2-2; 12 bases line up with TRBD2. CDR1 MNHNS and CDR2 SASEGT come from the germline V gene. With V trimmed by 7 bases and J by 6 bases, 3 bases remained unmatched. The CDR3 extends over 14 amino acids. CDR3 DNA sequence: TGTGCCAGCACTAGCGGGGGGGACCCCGGGGAGCTGTTTTTT. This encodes CASTSGGDPGELFF.

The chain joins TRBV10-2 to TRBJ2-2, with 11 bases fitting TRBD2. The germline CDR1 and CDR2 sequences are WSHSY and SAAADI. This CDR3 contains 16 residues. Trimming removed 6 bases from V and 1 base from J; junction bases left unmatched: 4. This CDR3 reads CASRRGLAGNTGELFF. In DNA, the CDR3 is TGCGCCAGCAGAAGAGGACTAGCGGGGAACACCGGGGAGCTGTTTTTT.

CDR3 sequence (DNA): TGTGCCAGTAGTGGGAGGACTAGCGGGAGCCACGAGCAGTACTTC. It yields the protein CASSGRTSGSHEQYF. The rearrangement uses TRBV19 and TRBJ2-7; 13 bases map to TRBD2. The CDR3 totals 15 residues. The J segment lost 5 bases and the V segment lost 5 bases, leaving 6 bases of the junction unmatched. Germline V gene sequence: CDR1 LNHDA, CDR2 SQIVND (reference sequence).

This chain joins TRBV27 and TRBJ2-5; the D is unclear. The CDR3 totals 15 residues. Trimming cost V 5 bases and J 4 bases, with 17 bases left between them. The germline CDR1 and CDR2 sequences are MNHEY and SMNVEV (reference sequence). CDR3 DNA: TGTGCCAGCAGTAGTGTGGGGATGGAGCGAGAGACCCAGTACTTC. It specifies CASSSVGMERETQYF.

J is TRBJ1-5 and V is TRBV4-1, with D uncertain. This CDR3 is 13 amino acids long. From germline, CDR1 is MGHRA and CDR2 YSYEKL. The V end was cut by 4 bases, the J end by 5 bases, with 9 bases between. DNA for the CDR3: TGCGCCAGCAGCCGTTTTGAAGATCAGCCCCAGCATTTT. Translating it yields CASSRFEDQPQHF.

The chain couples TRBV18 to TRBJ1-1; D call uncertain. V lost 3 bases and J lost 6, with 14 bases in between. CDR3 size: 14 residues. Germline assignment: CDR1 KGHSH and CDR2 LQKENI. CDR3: CASSPNPQGPEAFF. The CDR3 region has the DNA TGTGCCAGCTCACCCAATCCCCAAGGGCCTGAAGCTTTCTTT.

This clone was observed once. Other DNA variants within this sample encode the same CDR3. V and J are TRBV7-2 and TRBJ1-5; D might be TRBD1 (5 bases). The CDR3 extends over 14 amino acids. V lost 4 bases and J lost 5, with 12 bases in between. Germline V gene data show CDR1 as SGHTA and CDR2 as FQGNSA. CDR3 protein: CASSSPGADQPQHF. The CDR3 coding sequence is TGTGCCAGCAGCTCACCTGGGGCGGATCAGCCCCAGCATTTT.